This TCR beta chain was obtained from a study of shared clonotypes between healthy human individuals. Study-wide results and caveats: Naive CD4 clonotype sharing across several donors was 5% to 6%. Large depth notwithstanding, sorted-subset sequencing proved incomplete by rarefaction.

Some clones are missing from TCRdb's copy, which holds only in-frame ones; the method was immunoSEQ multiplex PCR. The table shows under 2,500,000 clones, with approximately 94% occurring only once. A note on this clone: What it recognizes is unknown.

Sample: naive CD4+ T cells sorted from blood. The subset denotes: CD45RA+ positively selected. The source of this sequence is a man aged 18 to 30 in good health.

The CDR3 reads CASSPHVPTDTQYF. The CDR3 DNA sequence: TGTGCCAGCAGCCCTCATGTCCCAACGGATACGCAGTATTTT. The rearrangement links TRBV7-2 to TRBJ2-3; no clear D. CDR1 is SGHTA, CDR2 FQGNSA, per germline. V was cut by 5 bases and J by 6 bases, with 15 bases left in between. The CDR3 spans 14 residues.